This paragraph covers one T cell receptor (beta chain) sequence. Its antigen is unknown. This entry belongs to a study of CXCR3-negative and CXCR3-positive naive CD8 T cells (dated by TCRdb to about 2019). Background on the whole study: In total, some 140 million TRB reads were obtained, corresponding to roughly 1.5 +/- 0.3 million reads per library. For the TRBV-TRBJ cluster analysis, the naive subsets came from roughly 5 donors, while the memory cells came from 3 donors. Data from some twelve donors, pooled across two independent experiments, went into the diversity and physicochemical repertoire analyses.

What the work shows at the level of the full study, not this receptor alone: Comparably high repertoire diversity was found in both naive subsets, whereas much lower repertoire diversity was found in memory CD8+ T cells. Compared with CXCR3-negative naive cells, CXCR3-positive naive cells had TRB CDR3s with higher hydrophobicity (lower Kidera factor 4), lower energy, and higher strength and volume indices. Within the same donor, TRBV-TRBJ usage looked similar between naive CXCR3-negative and CXCR3-positive cells, but memory cells had distinct patterns. Because surface CD5, which is linked to self-reactivity in mice, was comparable between the naive subsets, TCR interaction strength was also inferred from TRB CDR3 physicochemical properties. CXCR3 expression partially decreased after cryopreservation, so most assays used freshly isolated PBMCs.

This sample was sequenced with a NextSeq 550. The Human TCR Profiling Kit (MiLaboratory) was used to make UMI-labeled 5' RACE TRB cDNA libraries. cDNA synthesis used the entire amount of extracted RNA, and PCR amplification then used the entire amount of cDNA produced. Libraries were prepared in parallel with an identical number of PCR cycles. The authors' analysis ran thus. With a requirement of at least two reads per UMI, MIGEC and MiXCR extracted about 50,000 +/- 10,000 unique UMI-labeled TRB cDNA molecules per library. Each library averaged around 40,000 +/- 10,000 functional in-frame TRB CDR3 nucleotide clonotypes without stop codons. After downsampling to 5000 UMI-labeled TRB molecules per sample, diversity metrics such as normalized Shannon-Wiener and Chao1 were calculated in VDJtools. Clonotype-size-weighted physicochemical properties of the central five CDR3 residues (interaction energy, strength, volume and Kidera factor 4) were computed in VDJtools. TCRdb reprocessed the reads, and each CDR3 protein sequence is entered once, without DNA. The V and J calls here are based on TCRdb, not the publication. This sample's table contains 80,000 to 95,000 distinct CDR3 sequences. Roughly 1.5% of the sample comes from the top ten.

The germline V gene yields ENHRY for CDR1 and SYGVKD for CDR2. The CDR3 goes from the cysteine to the phenylalanine over 14 residues. No DNA accompanies this entry. For each CD8+ T cell subset, flow sorting was done in triplicate, and about 300,000 cells per subset went directly into RLT lysis buffer. Naive CD8+ T cells were defined stringently as CD45RO-CCR7+CD27+CD95- to exclude memory contaminants. Standard density gradient centrifugation was used to isolate peripheral blood mononuclear cells from buffy coats. Naive CXCR3-negative and CXCR3-positive CD8+ T cells were flow-sorted on a FACSAria III. Total RNA was extracted from sorted cells with an RNeasy Mini Kit.

The TCR sequence derives from a human donor in good health. Some clones in this sample may be carry-over from other donors' samples. The chain is encoded by TRBV10-3 joined to TRBJ1-1; the TCRdb D gene call, TRBD1, has no DNA to confirm it. The sample comprised naive CXCR3- CD8+ T cells from blood. Explained via the paper, the cell subset or site label denotes: CD45RO-CCR7+CD27+CD95- naive CD8+ T cells lacking CXCR3 (TNR3-). The CDR3 protein sequence reads: CAISADRGNTEAFF.